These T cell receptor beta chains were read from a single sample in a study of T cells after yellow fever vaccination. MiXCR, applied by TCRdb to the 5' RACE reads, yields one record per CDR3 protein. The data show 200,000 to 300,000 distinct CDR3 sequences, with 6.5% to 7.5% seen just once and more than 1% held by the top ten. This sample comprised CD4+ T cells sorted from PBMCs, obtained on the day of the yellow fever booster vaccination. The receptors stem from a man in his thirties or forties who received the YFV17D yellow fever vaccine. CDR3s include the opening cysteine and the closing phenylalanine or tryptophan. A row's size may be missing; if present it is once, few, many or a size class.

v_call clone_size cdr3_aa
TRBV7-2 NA CASSFALLYNEQFF
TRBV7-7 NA CASSLGQGEMNEQFF
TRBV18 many CASSQLGAQETQYF
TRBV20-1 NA CSARSLLAAVDEQYF
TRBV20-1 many CSARVPQGNSPLHF
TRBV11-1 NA CASSEGGGYEQFF
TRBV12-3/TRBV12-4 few CASSLMSLNQPQHF
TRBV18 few CASSPGQDNEQFF
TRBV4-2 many CASSPLLIRGLTELYSGNTIYF
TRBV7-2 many CASSYRYEQYF
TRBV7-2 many CASSLVEGGTGELFF
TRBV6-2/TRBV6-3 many CASTVAGDYVEQFF
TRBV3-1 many CASSQVLPGELFF
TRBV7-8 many CASSSSDRSSYEQYF
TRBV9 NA CASSSGVASYNEQFF
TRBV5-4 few CASSYHLNEQYF
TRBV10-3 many CAISGSPGDIHSYEQYF
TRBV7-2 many CASSFNGQSQETQYF
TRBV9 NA CASSPDSGFNQPQHF
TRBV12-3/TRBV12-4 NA CASSPGQGLASGAKLFF
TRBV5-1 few CASSLYNMNTEAFF
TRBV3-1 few CASRKQGTEQFF
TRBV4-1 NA CASSHPGTGREEQFF
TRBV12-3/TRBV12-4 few CASGPGGGPVGF
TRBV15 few CATASGREDEQFF
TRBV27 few CASSSNRVRATYEQYF
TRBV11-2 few CASSLGPRGPFQETQYF
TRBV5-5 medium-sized CASSFGGGNTGELFF
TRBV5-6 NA CASSQTTIYEQYF
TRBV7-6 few CASTPDTGRGGNTIYF
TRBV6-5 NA CASSYGRLATNEQFF
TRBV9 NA CASSAMGGAETQYF
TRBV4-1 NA CASSQEGATRGYTF
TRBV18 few CASSLGDKNIQYF
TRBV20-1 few CSAAQTGVTDTQYF
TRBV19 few CASRQKNIQYF
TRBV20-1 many CSASVGQGRPDTQYF
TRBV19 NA CASSRRGTSGTYEQYF
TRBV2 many CASSPELFQETQYF
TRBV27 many CASSMGGYNSPLHF
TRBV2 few CASRGRSLVEEQFF
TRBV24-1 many CATSDATGLAGVDTQYF
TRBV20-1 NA CSADKRESGFEQFF
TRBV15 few CATSLSSAGNEQFF
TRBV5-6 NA CASSLMSGRSVEQYF
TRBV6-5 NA CASSYSDRGGGAFF
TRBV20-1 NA CSARVTGTAYEQYF
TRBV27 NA CASSSTTNEKLFF
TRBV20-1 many CSARDRGGLAHYEQYF
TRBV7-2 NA CASSLPGLVYGYTF
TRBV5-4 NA CASSFRLASSGANVLTF
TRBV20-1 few CSARRGGETQYF
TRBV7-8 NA CASILTGQGAIGELFF
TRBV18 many CASSPPTSGTEQYF
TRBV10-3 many CAISEPAGGRVTEAFF
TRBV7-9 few CASSLLDRTGEETQYF
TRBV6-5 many CASSYSRQRTDTQYF